This T cell receptor beta chain was found in a study of blood T cell repertoires in COVID-19. Overall study: Acute and convalescent COVID-19 specimens originated in the United States, Italy and Spain. T cells, B-cell-depleted T cells, or PBMCs supplied cDNA or gDNA.

The CDR3 consists of 13 residues. V lost 6 bases, J lost 6 bases, and 12 bases lay in between. From germline, CDR1 is SGHVS and CDR2 FNYEAQ. This clone was seen once. The assay was immunoSEQ multiplex PCR, and TCRdb's table has in-frame clones only and misses some. The repertoire has about 120,000 clones, about 89% of them found once; the top ten carry 9.5% to 12%. The sequenced sample was peripheral blood. This TCR derives from a woman in her 70s with COVID-19, enrolled during active disease. The chain carries TRBV7-6 and TRBJ2-1; TRBD1 might be the D (6 bases). CDR3 sequence: CASSNRVGNEQFF. Here the CDR3 DNA reads TGTGCCAGCAGTAACAGGGTGGGCAATGAGCAGTTCTTC.